This TCR beta chain was retrieved from a study of shared clonotypes between healthy human individuals. Selected positively for CCR7 and CD45RO-negative, naive CD8 cells excluded terminally differentiated effector memory CD45RA+ cells. With 5 bases clipped from V and 4 bases from J, the junction kept 13 bases outside the gene matches. CDR1 SGHVS and CDR2 FQNEAQ come from the germline V gene. CDR3 length equals 16 residues. Only one count was recorded for this clone. Antigen specificity is unknown. Overall study findings and caveats: Non-shared clonotypes were found to have lower generation probabilities than the clonotypes that were shared by all four of the sorted-subset donors. When naive CD4 clonotypes were compared across several donors, about 4.8% were shared. Naive subsets generally exceeded memory subsets in estimated richness.

Each cell subset's genomic DNA was divided evenly among several immunoSEQ plates. The assay was immunoSEQ multiplex PCR, and TCRdb's table has in-frame clones only and misses some. The sample lists about 2 million clones, 85% to 95% occurring once. This TCR was recovered from a man younger than 35 in good health. The sequenced material came from naive CD8+ T cells sorted from blood. The rearrangement joins TRBV7-8 to TRBJ2-5; 7 bases are shared with TRBD1. CDR3 nucleotides: TGTGCCAGCAGCGCCAGGACAGGAGCGACTCTAGAGACCCAGTACTTC. Translated: CASSARTGATLETQYF.